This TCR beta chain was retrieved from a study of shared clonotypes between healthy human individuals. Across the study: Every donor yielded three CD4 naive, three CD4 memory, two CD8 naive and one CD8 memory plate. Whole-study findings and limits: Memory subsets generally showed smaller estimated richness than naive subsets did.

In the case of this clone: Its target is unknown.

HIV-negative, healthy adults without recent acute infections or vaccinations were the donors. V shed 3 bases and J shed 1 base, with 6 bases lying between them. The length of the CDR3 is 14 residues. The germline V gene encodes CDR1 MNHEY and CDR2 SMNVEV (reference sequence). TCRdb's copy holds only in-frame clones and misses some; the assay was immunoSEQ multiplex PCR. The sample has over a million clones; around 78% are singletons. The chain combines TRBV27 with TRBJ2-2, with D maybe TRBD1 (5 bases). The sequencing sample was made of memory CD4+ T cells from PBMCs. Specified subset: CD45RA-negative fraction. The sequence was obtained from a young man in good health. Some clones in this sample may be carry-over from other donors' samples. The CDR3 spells CASSFTGNTGELFF. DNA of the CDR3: TGTGCCAGCAGTTTTACAGGGAACACCGGGGAGCTGTTTTTT.